This T cell receptor (beta chain) was sequenced during a study of OX40 agonist ivuxolimab in advanced cancers. Study at large: Six ivuxolimab dose levels, 0.01 to 10 mg/kg, were given intravenously every 2 weeks. Eligibility admitted prior anti-PD-1, anti-PD-L1 or anti-CTLA-4 therapy; roughly 37% had some.

Some clones are missing from TCRdb's copy, which holds only in-frame ones; the method was immunoSEQ multiplex PCR. The profile shows roughly 81,000 clones, 94% of them singletons. This CDR3 has 17 residues. Trimming pared 4 bases from V and 0 bases from J, leaving 17 bases between. CDR1 and CDR2 (germline): SGHDT, YYEEEE. The chain combines TRBV5-6 with TRBJ2-1, with a weak D call TRBD2 (5 bases). The clonotype was recovered from an adult with an advanced solid tumor such as melanoma, head and neck, liver or kidney cancer. The sequenced sample was CD4+ or CD8+ T cells sorted from blood, obtained in a trial of the OX40 agonist ivuxolimab. The CDR3 DNA reads as TGTGCCAGCAGCCCGAGGGCTACTTTAAGCTCCTACAATGAGCAGTTCTTC. It encodes CASSPRATLSSYNEQFF.